Reported below is one T cell receptor beta chain. Antigen: not known. This record belongs to a study of T cell responses to AZD1222 COVID-19 vaccine. The overall study: Both about-4-week and about-12-week second-dose recipients were combined. The study, taken as a whole, reports: Most donors were white British and more were female, and clonal diversity was possibly underestimated. Increased Spike-specific TCR breadth and depth were observed after two AZD1222 doses.

The V end lost 2 bases, the J end lost 4 bases, and 14 bases lay between the germline ends. This CDR3 has 14 amino acids. Germline CDR1 is SQVTM and CDR2 is ANQGSEA. Repertoires were generated with immunoSEQ multiplex PCR, while TCRdb's copy carries only in-frame clones and drops some. The sample consists of fewer than 150,000 clones, 90% of them appearing once. The rearrangement links TRBV29-1 to TRBJ1-2, with D unclear. This sequence was found in an adult in good health. This specimen was peripheral blood, taken on day 0 of AZD1222 vaccination. CDR3 DNA sequence: TGCAGCGTTGAAACGCCCGAACAGATCTATGGCTACACCTTC. It codes for CSVETPEQIYGYTF.